This section outlines one T cell receptor beta chain sequence together with its context. This clonotype was seen a few times. The antigen this receptor binds is unknown. Within one base of it there is no much larger clone, and no base qualities were kept. Every donor in the study was a healthy Caucasian. Three pairs of female monozygotic twins, all aged 18 to 29 years, made up the twin cohort. The RNA used for TCR libraries was isolated from peripheral blood mononuclear cells. Receptors were amplified or captured by 5' RACE. Sequenced on an Illumina HiSeq 2000. A universal primer binding site was introduced by template switching, and a unique molecular identifier was present in the final cDNA, enabling accurate counting of TCR cDNA molecules. Specific primers in the conserved constant-segment region were used to synthesize first-strand cDNA for TCR alpha and beta chains. To control for contamination, each cDNA library was double barcoded with a SMART-Mk sample barcode plus Illumina barcodes. TruSeq adapter sequences, together with Illumina sample barcodes, were added in two successive PCR steps. TCR alpha and beta cDNA libraries were sequenced on the Illumina HiSeq platform with custom primers. The paper's data handling went like this. MiGEC was used to process raw reads and extract unique molecular identifiers, and MiXCR was used to find CDR3 positions. For each individual, recombination models were inferred using an EM algorithm with the repgenHMM and IGoR tools. Shared clonotypes were analyzed with the tcR package in R, and sharing was normalized by the product of cloneset sizes. Out-of-frame nonproductive sequences were analyzed to study raw recombination free of thymic and clonal selection effects. The public reads were reanalyzed by TCRdb: fastp trimming at Q25, MiXCR alignment, in-frame beta chains only. Duplicate CDR3 protein sequences are folded into a single record with the most common DNA and genes. None of the V and J calls come from the authors' own analysis; TCRdb made them. The sample records over 600,000 distinct CDR3 sequences, approximately 21% of which are singletons. The ten largest clonotypes hold more than 4% of the sample.

This record belongs to a study of identical twins listed by TCRdb under 2016. General notes on the study: TCR alpha and beta repertoires from monozygotic twins, unrelated adults of various ages and cord blood were deep-sequenced to test whether fetal clonotypes persist. To rule out contamination, replicate twin experiments were performed at different times with different library preparation protocols. Overall study outcomes, separate from this receptor: Compared with coincidental sharing between unrelated individuals, out-of-frame TCR alpha sequences shared between twins showed an excess of sequences with low generation probability. Abundant cord blood beta clonotypes had fewer insertions, young adult naive repertoires showed a similar but weaker trend, and memory repertoires showed no such trend. Invariant T cells such as MAIT and iNKT could partly confound zero-insertion analyses, though diverse VJ usage argued against this for most clonotypes. Because the same donors could not be followed over many years, the conclusions relied on cross-sectional statistical analysis. Out-of-frame TCR alpha sharing in monozygotic twins was systematically underestimated by recombination models, whereas sharing between unrelated individuals was in agreement with the recombination models. A weaker excess of twin sharing was found in beta out-of-frame sequences because the signal-to-noise ratio was lowered by fewer shared sequences.

Based on the germline V gene (reference sequence), the CDR1 and CDR2 sequences are DFQATT and SNEGSKA. The CDR3 contains 13 residues, cysteine and phenylalanine counted. Of all the DNA, just the CDR3 is kept, 39 bases in frame from base 1. V and J are truncated by 2 bases and 2 bases respectively, leaving an intervening sequence of 10 bases. These same records also appear under a second study, on T cells expressing NK-cell markers. The second study reports: Fewer than ten donors provided sorted CD3+CD56+NKG2C+, CD3+CD56+NKG2C- and CD3+CD56-NKG2C+ T-cell subsets, whose TCR beta-chain repertoires were profiled. Of the eight sequenced donors, seven were found to be HCMV-seropositive and one was found to be HCMV-seronegative. To restrict sorting to alphabetaTCR-expressing T cells, an anti-gammadeltaTCR antibody was added in several experiments. In several donors, the dominant CD3+CD56+NKG2C+ clonotypes were found to rank among the top 10 CD8+ clonotypes and to make up about 1.0-7.5% of CD8+ T cells. Those dominant clonotypes were again the most abundant among CD3+CD56-NKG2C+ cells in a few donors, at about 25-65%. Whether the expanded NKG2C-expressing T cell clones were specific for HCMV antigens remained unclear. The eight sequenced donors were randomly selected healthy volunteers, three men and five women. To determine HCMV serostatus, a commercial ELISA kit was used to detect HCMV-specific IgG in serum. Bulk peripheral blood T-cell repertoires were additionally sequenced from unsorted PBMC for roughly six donors. MIGEC was used to demultiplex reads and group the reads by UMI, and MiTCR was used to assemble and quantify clonotypes. Only TCR cDNA sequences supported by at least two reads were kept to exclude erroneous sequences. The tcR package was used for downstream repertoire analysis, and clonotypes were matched between fractions using CDR3 nucleotide sequence together with V segment. VDJmatch was used to annotate antigen specificity against VDJdb, with one amino acid substitution in CDR3 permitted.

This TCR was sampled from a woman under 30 in good health. The rearranged chain carries TRBV20-1 and TRBJ2-7, with the D segment identity uncertain. Sequenced: PBMCs. The CDR3 region reads CSARSLGAYEQYF. The DNA is TGCAGTGCTAGAAGCCTTGGGGCCTACGAGCAGTACTTC.